The rows below give T cell receptor beta chains drawn from one sample of a study of shared clonotypes between healthy human individuals. The assay was immunoSEQ multiplex PCR, and TCRdb's table has in-frame clones only and misses some. The table records 2 million to 2.5 million clones, approximately 94% of them present only once. The sample was naive CD8+ T cells sorted from blood. Receptors originate from a man aged 18 to 29 in good health. Each CDR3 is given with its conserved first and last residue. D genes are given only for firm matches. The listing skips clone size in some rows; elsewhere it reads once, few, many or a size class.

size	J	D	V	DNA	CDR3
.	TRBJ2-6	TRBD1	TRBV7-9	TGTGCCAGCAGCCCCCGGGACAGTTCAGCTGGGGCCAACGTCCTGACTTTC	CASSPRDSSAGANVLTF
.	TRBJ1-6	.	TRBV6-1	TGTGCCAGCAGTGAGGTGGGAAAGAATTCACCCCTCCACTTT	CASSEVGKNSPLHF
few	TRBJ1-2	.	TRBV30	TGTGCCTGGAGCTGGGAGGACAGTTCTAGCTATGGCTACACCTTC	CAWSWEDSSSYGYTF
.	TRBJ2-3	TRBD2	TRBV18	TGTGCCAGCTCAACAGCTCAGGGACTAGCGGGAACAGATACGCAGTATTTT	CASSTAQGLAGTDTQYF
.	TRBJ2-3	.	TRBV9	TGTGCCAGCAGCTCCCGCGAGGGTGAACTCTTCACAGATACGCAGTATTTT	CASSSREGELFTDTQYF
.	TRBJ2-7	.	TRBV10-1	TGCGCCAGCTCTACAGGTTACGAGCAGTACTTC	CASSTGYEQYF
.	TRBJ2-5	TRBD2	TRBV6-1	TGTGCCAGCAGTGAACTAGCGGTCCACCAAGAGACCCAGTACTTC	CASSELAVHQETQYF
.	TRBJ2-7	TRBD1	TRBV7-9	TGTGCCAGCAGCTCGGTCCGGGACAGGGGGCGAGACGAGCAGTACTTC	CASSSVRDRGRDEQYF
.	TRBJ2-7	TRBD1	TRBV5-8	TGTGCCAGCAGCCTCGGACAGGAATCCTACGAGCAGTACTTC	CASSLGQESYEQYF
.	TRBJ2-3	TRBD2	TRBV7-8	TGTGCCAGCAGCGACCCGGGACTAGCGGTTGTAGATACGCAGTATTTT	CASSDPGLAVVDTQYF
.	TRBJ2-1	.	TRBV9	TGTGCCAGCAGCGTACACGGGAGCTCCTACAATGAGCAGTTCTTC	CASSVHGSSYNEQFF
few	TRBJ1-2	.	TRBV21-1	TGTGCCAGCAGCACCCGGGCTACGGATGGCTACACCTTC	CASSTRATDGYTF
.	TRBJ2-7	.	TRBV29-1	TGCAGCGTCCTTGGGGGGCCGGATTACGAGCAGTACTTC	CSVLGGPDYEQYF
once	TRBJ1-2	.	TRBV15	TGTGCCACCAGCAGGGGGCTGGCTCTAAACTATGGCTACACCTTC	CATSRGLALNYGYTF
.	TRBJ2-7	.	TRBV23-1	TGCGCCAGCAGTGGGAACAGGAACCCAGCCCCAGATTCCTACGAGCAGTACTTC	CASSGNRNPAPDSYEQYF
.	TRBJ2-1	.	TRBV27	TGTGCCAGCAGTCAAAGCTCCTACAATGAGCAGTTCTTC	CASSQSSYNEQFF
once	TRBJ2-7	TRBD1	TRBV4-3	TGCGCCAGCAGCCAAGATACGGGACAGGGATACGAGCAGTACTTC	CASSQDTGQGYEQYF
.	TRBJ2-7	.	TRBV25-1	TGTGCCAGCAGCCTAGGGATTAGCGGAATCGAGCAGTACTTC	CASSLGISGIEQYF
.	TRBJ1-2	.	TRBV19	TGTGCCAGTAGTGCGAAGGCGGGCTATGGCTACACCTTC	CASSAKAGYGYTF
.	TRBJ2-7	.	TRBV27	TGTGCCAGCAGTTTAGGCGCTGACACCTACGAGCAGTACTTC	CASSLGADTYEQYF
.	TRBJ2-7	TRBD1	TRBV5-1	TGCGCCAGCAGCTGGGGACAGGGGATCTACGAGCAGTACTTC	CASSWGQGIYEQYF
.	TRBJ2-1	.	TRBV2	TGTGCCAGCAGTGAGTCGGGGAGCTCCTACAATGAGCAGTTCTTC	CASSESGSSYNEQFF
once	TRBJ1-1	TRBD1	TRBV5-1	TGCGCCAGCAGCCCAGGACAGGGGGCGCGAACTGAAGCTTTCTTT	CASSPGQGARTEAFF
.	TRBJ2-1	.	TRBV27	TGTGCCAGCACGGGTTACAATGAGCAGTTCTTC	CASTGYNEQFF
.	TRBJ1-6	TRBD1	TRBV5-1	TGCGCCAGCAGCTTGGAACAGGGGGGATCACCCCTCCACTTT	CASSLEQGGSPLHF
.	TRBJ1-6	TRBD1	TRBV7-9	TGTGCCAGCATCGAGGGGACAGGGCCCTCCTATAATTCACCCCTCCACTTT	CASIEGTGPSYNSPLHF
.	TRBJ2-2	TRBD2	TRBV11-2	TGTGCCAGCAGCTTAGTAGTCGCGGGAGAAAACACCGGGGAGCTGTTTTTT	CASSLVVAGENTGELFF
.	TRBJ1-2	.	TRBV10-3	TGTGCCATCAGTGAGGCGGACCCCCGAGGTAATGGCTACACCTTC	CAISEADPRGNGYTF
.	TRBJ2-7	.	TRBV2	TGTGCCAGCAGTGTGAACGAGCAGTACTTC	CASSVNEQYF
.	TRBJ1-1	.	TRBV6-5	TGTGCCAGCAGTCCCCACCCGGGGAGGGACACTGAAGCTTTCTTT	CASSPHPGRDTEAFF
once	TRBJ2-2	TRBD2	TRBV10-1	TGCGCCAGCAGTGACCCGGGACTAGCGGGAGGATACACCGGGGAGCTGTTTTTT	CASSDPGLAGGYTGELFF
.	TRBJ1-2	.	TRBV28	TGTGCCAGCAGTCTCCCCTTGGTTGCGGGGAGTGGCTACACCTTC	CASSLPLVAGSGYTF
.	TRBJ2-5	.	TRBV7-9	TGTGCCAGCAGCTTATCTCTCAGGGGGGAAGAGACCCAGTACTTC	CASSLSLRGEETQYF
.	TRBJ2-1	TRBD2	TRBV7-2	TGTGCCAGCAGCTGGACCCTTAGCGGGGGGGCCAACAATGAGCAGTTCTTC	CASSWTLSGGANNEQFF
once	TRBJ1-6	.	TRBV4-3	TGCGCCAGCAGCCAAGACCGGGACGGTAATTCACCCCTCCACTTT	CASSQDRDGNSPLHF
.	TRBJ1-2	.	TRBV19	TGTGCCAGTAGTATAGATCTTGAGCTGACGTTGGGCTATGGCTACACCTTC	CASSIDLELTLGYGYTF
.	TRBJ1-1	.	TRBV7-9	TGTGCCAGCAGCCCCCGTCTAGGCGGGGCAAACACTGAAGCTTTCTTT	CASSPRLGGANTEAFF
.	TRBJ1-6	.	TRBV10-3	TGTGCCATCAGTGACCCCGGACGGTGGGATTCACCCCTCCACTTT	CAISDPGRWDSPLHF
.	TRBJ1-1	TRBD1	TRBV4-1	TGCGCCAGCAGCCAACCGCAGGGGGCGCTTACTGAAGCTTTCTTT	CASSQPQGALTEAFF
.	TRBJ1-1	.	TRBV4-3	TGCGCCAGCAGCCAAGATTTGGGCGGTAACACTGAAGCTTTCTTT	CASSQDLGGNTEAFF